The 24 T cell receptor beta chains given below trace back to one sample, sequenced in a study of cytotoxic CD8 clonotypes in ibrutinib-treated CLL (dated by TCRdb to the early 2020s). The time point label corresponds to: roughly 25 months on ibrutinib. Libraries came from the immunoSEQ multiplex PCR assay. TCRdb took this table from immuneACCESS and kept in-frame rearrangements with V and J called. Such tables lack part of the clones; where checked against another copy, unresolved V genes explain under half of the gap, and the rest is unexplained. For this sample the table gives approximately 90,000 clones, of which 75% to 80% were detected only once. Together, the top ten hold 20% to 25% of the sample. Sequencing was performed on PBMCs, taken after 24 months of ibrutinib treatment. Every receptor here comes from a human donor with chronic lymphocytic leukemia.

CDR3 DNA sequence: TGTGCCAGCAGTGTTCGCAGATCTAATGAGCAGTTCTTC. Its translation is CASSVRRSNEQFF. This chain joins TRBV2 and TRBJ2-1; D is undetermined. Trimming took 4 bases from V and 7 from J, leaving 11 bases between them. The germline gives CDR1 SNHLY, CDR2 FYNNEI. The CDR3 loop spans 13 amino acids. The full variable domain, rest sourced from reference TRBV2 and TRBJ2-1, is EPEVTQTPSHQVTQMGQEVILRCVPISNHLYFYWYRQILGQKVEFLVSFYNNEISEKSEIFDDQFSVERPDGSNFTLKIRSTKLEDSAMYFCASSVRRSNEQFFGPGTRLTVL.

The rearrangement joins TRBV14 to TRBJ2-7, with 8 nucleotides matching TRBD2. This CDR3 has 13 amino acids. CDR1 and CDR2 from the germline V gene are SGHDN and FVKESK. V lost 3 bases, J lost 5 bases, and 3 bases stayed unmatched. This CDR3 reads CASSQGLVNEQYF. The CDR3 DNA sequence: TGTGCCAGCAGCCAGGGACTAGTCAACGAGCAGTACTTC.

This clone was recorded only once. The genes are TRBV19 and TRBJ2-3; D may be TRBD1 (6 bases). Germline loops: CDR1 LNHDA, CDR2 SQIVND (reference sequence). There are 14 residues in the CDR3. The V end lost 3 bases, the J end lost 2 bases, and 9 bases lay between the germline ends. CDR3: CASSITGPTDTQYF. The CDR3 DNA follows: TGTGCCAGTAGTATTACAGGGCCCACAGATACGCAGTATTTT.

The gene calls are TRBV30 and TRBJ1-2; perhaps TRBD1 as D (5 bases). CDR3 length equals 11 residues. Per the germline V gene, CDR1 is GTSNPN and CDR2 is SVGIG (reference sequence). Trimming stripped 1 base from V and 8 bases from J, with 8 bases between. The CDR3 DNA reads as TGTGCCTGGAGTGGTAGGGGCGGCTACACCTTC. Encoded protein: CAWSGRGGYTF.

The rearrangement links TRBV6-5 to TRBJ2-7, with D unresolved. The V gene's germline CDR1 is MNHEY and CDR2 SVGAGI. V dropped 0 bases and J dropped 0 bases, with 9 bases sitting between them. The CDR3 length is 15 residues. The CDR3 DNA reads TGTGCCAGCAGTTACTCCAGCAGCAGCTCCTACGAGCAGTACTTC. Protein product: CASSYSSSSSYEQYF.

This clone came up a few times. This chain uses TRBV6-1 with TRBJ1-5; the D gene is possibly TRBD1 (5 bases). There are 13 residues in the CDR3. Germline V gene data show CDR1 as MNHNS and CDR2 as SASEGT. V lost 8 bases and J 0 bases, leaving 8 bases between the germline ends. Here the CDR3 DNA reads TGTGCCAGCTTGGACACTAGCAATCAGCCCCAGCATTTT. This translates into CASLDTSNQPQHF.

The chain is built from TRBV5-1 and TRBJ1-2; D call uncertain. The CDR3 sequence is 14 residues long. Between the trimmed V and J ends, which lost 3 bases and 4 bases, there was a span of 13 bases. Per the germline V gene, CDR1 is SGHRS and CDR2 is YFSETQ. CDR3 protein: CASSSLGSTYGYTF. CDR3 in DNA: TGCGCCAGCAGCTCCTTGGGTAGCACCTATGGCTACACCTTC.

A few counts support this clone. The chain carries TRBV18 and TRBJ2-7; weak D call: TRBD1 (6 bases). Trimming took off 6 bases at V and 7 bases at J, with 16 bases between the two ends. The germline CDR1 and CDR2 sequences are KGHSH and LQKENI. This CDR3 region has 13 residues. For the CDR3, the DNA is TGTGCCAGCTCCCGGGACACAGACCGGGAGCAGTACTTC. It specifies CASSRDTDREQYF.

The rearrangement uses TRBV7-6 and TRBJ2-1, with TRBD2 identical over 7 bases. Trimming cost V 1 base and J 3 bases; bases outside gene matches: 6. From germline, CDR1 is SGHVS and CDR2 FNYEAQ. This CDR3 is built from 16 residues. Written as DNA, the CDR3 is TGTGCCAGCAGCTTAGTTGAGGGAGGGTTCTACAATGAGCAGTTCTTC. Protein sequence: CASSLVEGGFYNEQFF. Supplemented by reference TRBV7-6 and TRBJ2-1, the full variable domain reads GAGVSQSPRYKVTKRGQDVALRCDPISGHVSLYWYRQALGQGPEFLTYFNYEAQQDKSGLPNDRFSAERPEGSISTLTIQRTEQRDSAMYRCASSLVEGGFYNEQFFGPGTRLTVL.

This clone was counted once. The J gene is TRBJ1-1, the V gene TRBV28, with TRBD1 identical over 7 bases. The CDR3 is made up of 14 amino acids. CDR1 is MDHEN, CDR2 SYDVKM, per germline. Trimming cost V 5 bases and J 4 bases; bases outside gene matches: 7. The CDR3 DNA sequence: TGTGCCAGCAGTCTACGACAGGGATCCACTGAAGCTTTCTTT. It yields the protein CASSLRQGSTEAFF.

The chain carries TRBV30 and TRBJ2-1; 12 bases fit TRBD1. The length of the CDR3 is 19 residues. V shed 8 bases, J shed 5 bases, and the junction held 22 bases outside the gene matches. Germline V CDR1 and CDR2: GTSNPN, SVGIG (reference sequence). CDR3 sequence (DNA): TGTGCCGGTGGGACAGGGGGCGTGCGAACTAGCGGAACCCACAATGAGCAGTTCTTC. Its protein product is CAGGTGGVRTSGTHNEQFF. Looking up the rest from reference TRBV30 and TRBJ2-1 gives the full variable domain: SQTIHQWPATLVQPVGSPLSLECTVEGTSNPNLYWYRQAAGRGLQLLFYSVGIGQISSEVPQNLSASRPQDRQFILSSKKLLLSDSGFYLCAGGTGGVRTSGTHNEQFFGPGTRLTVL.

J is TRBJ2-1 and V is TRBV28; unclear D gene. Germline loops: CDR1 MDHEN, CDR2 SYDVKM. V lost 3 bases and J 0 bases, leaving 9 bases between the germline ends. The CDR3 runs 15 residues. The CDR3 coding sequence is TGTGCCAGCAGTTTTCCGGCAGGCTCCTACAATGAGCAGTTCTTC. Translation: CASSFPAGSYNEQFF.

The CDR3 DNA follows: TGTGCCAGCAGTTTCAGGGGTGTGGAGACCCAGTACTTC. It specifies CASSFRGVETQYF. The J gene is TRBJ2-5, the V gene TRBV6-5; possible D gene TRBD1, 6 bases. This CDR3 spans 13 amino acids. CDR1 is MNHEY, CDR2 SVGAGI, per germline. V was cut by 4 bases and J by 5 bases, with 11 bases left in between.

The rearrangement joins TRBV5-4 to TRBJ1-2; D remains ambiguous. The CDR3 sequence is 14 residues long. From germline, CDR1 is SGHNT and CDR2 YYREEE (reference sequence). V was cut by 0 bases and J by 1 base, with 7 bases left in between. In DNA, the CDR3 is TGTGCCAGCAGCTTGGACAGTAATAACTATGGCTACACCTTC. Translating gives CASSLDSNNYGYTF.

The genes are TRBV9 and TRBJ2-5; 8 bases align to TRBD1. Germline CDR1 SGDLS, CDR2 YYNGEE. V lost 3 bases to trimming and J lost 2 bases; unmatched junction nucleotides: 9. The CDR3 totals 16 residues. CDR3 coding DNA: TGTGCCAGCAGCGCGTCCGGGACAGGCGGACAAGAGACCCAGTACTTC. This codes for CASSASGTGGQETQYF.

The J gene is TRBJ2-5, the V gene TRBV28; D could derive from TRBD1 or TRBD2 (6 bases each). CDR1 MDHEN and CDR2 SYDVKM come from the germline V gene. V lost 3 bases to trimming and J lost 5 bases, with 13 bases between them. The CDR3 sequence is 14 residues long. The CDR3 DNA reads as TGTGCCAGCAGTTTTGTGGGGGGCGGGGAGACCCAGTACTTC. Amino acid sequence: CASSFVGGGETQYF.

J is TRBJ1-2 and V is TRBV28; D may be TRBD1 (5 bases). V dropped 3 bases and J dropped 4 bases, with 15 bases sitting between them. CDR1 and CDR2 (germline): MDHEN, SYDVKM. The CDR3 is 15 amino acids. This chain's CDR3 is CASSFSGLWAYGYTF. The CDR3 DNA reads TGTGCCAGCAGTTTTTCAGGGCTCTGGGCCTATGGCTACACCTTC.

This clone was seen a few times. The rearrangement uses TRBV4-2 and TRBJ2-3, with 8 bases that match TRBD2. The germline V gene has CDR1 LGHNA and CDR2 YNFKEQ. The ends lost 2 bases at V and 4 bases at J; junction bases unmatched: 5. The CDR3 loop spans 15 amino acids. The CDR3 coding sequence is TGTGCCAGCAGCCAACGGGCGGGAGGCGCAGATACGCAGTATTTT. Residues: CASSQRAGGADTQYF.

This chain uses TRBV4-2 with TRBJ1-4; 8 nucleotides align to TRBD1. V gave up 4 bases and J gave up 0 bases; unmatched junction bases: 10. Germline values: CDR1 LGHNA, CDR2 YNFKEQ. The CDR3 covers 18 residues. DNA of the CDR3: TGTGCCAGCAGCCCCGGACAGGGAGCATTTGCAACTAATGAAAAACTGTTTTTT. Translation: CASSPGQGAFATNEKLFF.

This chain uses TRBV21-1 with TRBJ1-1. TRBV21-1 is reported as a pseudogene. The CDR3 contains 11 residues. CDR3 region: CASTLNTEAFF. The DNA of the CDR3 is TGTGCCAGCACGCTGAACACTGAAGCTTTCTTT.

The chain couples TRBV5-4 to TRBJ2-4; the match to TRBD1 covers 9 bases. CDR1 is SGHNT and CDR2 is YYREEE in the germline V gene (reference sequence). The CDR3 covers 17 residues. J gave up 1 base and V 4 bases, and 9 bases lay outside the gene matches. The CDR3 region has the DNA TGTGCCAGCAGCCTCGGTCCCGGGACAGGGGCCAAAAACATTCAGTACTTC. Translation: CASSLGPGTGAKNIQYF.

This clone was counted a few times. The V gene is TRBV5-8, the J gene TRBJ1-1, with unresolved D. CDR1 and CDR2 from the germline V gene are SGHTS and YDEGEE. The CDR3 is 11 residues long. Trimming took 5 bases from V and 7 from J, leaving 9 bases between them. Written as DNA, the CDR3 is TGTGCCAGCAGTTTGTTTAATGAAGCTTTCTTT. As protein: CASSLFNEAFF.

This chain uses TRBV11-2 with TRBJ2-1, with 7 positions matching TRBD2. The V gene's germline CDR1 is SGHAT and CDR2 FQNNGV. Germline trimming cut 10 bases from V and 7 bases from J; bases unmatched to any gene: 13. This CDR3 is built from 14 residues. CDR3 DNA sequence: TGTGCCACCGCGGGACGCGGGGGAAGGAATGAGCAGTTCTTC. It codes for CATAGRGGRNEQFF.

Only a few counts were recorded for this clone. V is TRBV6-5 and J is TRBJ2-7, with TRBD1 as a possible D gene (6 bases). Trimming removed 2 bases at V and 4 bases at J, with 12 bases between. The CDR3 is 14 amino acids. The V gene's germline CDR1 is MNHEY and CDR2 SVGAGI. CDR3 sequence: CASSYQGRMYEQYF. In nucleotides, the CDR3 is TGTGCCAGCAGTTACCAGGGGCGGATGTACGAGCAGTACTTC.